The TCR beta chain under discussion was sequenced for a study of shared clonotypes between healthy human individuals. Details on this clone: Its antigen is unknown.

V dropped 4 bases and J dropped 2 bases, with 10 bases sitting between them. CDR3 length equals 14 residues. The germline CDR1 and CDR2 sequences are MDHEN and SYDVKM. Method: immunoSEQ multiplex PCR; TCRdb's copy keeps in-frame clones and lacks some. Of 1.6 million or so clones listed, approximately 98.5% were seen once; the top ten hold 0.3% to 0.45%. Study-wide points: Memory subsets generally showed smaller estimated richness than naive subsets did. Naive CD4 clonotypes overlapped across several donors at about 5%. The low donor count limited represented genetic and exposure-history diversity.

The sample comprised naive CD4+ T cells sorted from blood. Sample subset: CD45RA+ positively selected. This sequence originates from a man aged 30 to 45 in good health. The V gene is TRBV28, the J gene TRBJ2-3; D unresolved. In nucleotides, the CDR3 is TGTGCCAGCAGTTCCACCGGTGACACAGATACGCAGTATTTT. Translation gives CASSSTGDTDTQYF.